The 11 T cell receptor beta chains given below trace back to one sample, sequenced in a study of human T cells and chemical hapten exposure. Sample time point: pre-sensitization, week 0. Treatment denoted: therapeutic diphenylcyclopropenone sensitization with weekly scalp DPC. TCRdb itself ran the RACE reads through MiXCR, one entry per CDR3 protein. The sample lists roughly 380,000 distinct CDR3 sequences, roughly 5.3% occurring once. The material sequenced was whole blood, taken in connection with sensitization to the hapten diphenylcyclopropenone (DPC). These receptors were obtained from a woman between 45 and 65 years old with alopecia areata. Some clones in this sample may be carry-over from other donors' samples.

The CDR3, as DNA: TGTGCCAGCAGCCCACAAGGATCGGGAGTCGAGGAGCAGTACTTC. It encodes CASSPQGSGVEEQYF. The chain links TRBV7-2 to TRBJ2-7; tentative D call: TRBD2 (6 bases). This CDR3 is built from 15 residues. Per germline, CDR1 SGHTA and CDR2 FQGNSA. V lost 5 bases and J 7 bases, leaving 21 bases between the germline ends.

The rearrangement joins TRBV7-8 to TRBJ2-5; TRBD2 aligns across 14 bases. Germline CDR1 and CDR2: SGHVS and FQNEAQ. The length of the CDR3 is 18 residues. V lost 7 bases and J lost 5; bases outside the gene matches: 15. As DNA, the CDR3 is TGTGCCAGCAAGGACTCACGGGGACTAGCGGGAGTGTCCGAGACCCAGTACTTC. It specifies CASKDSRGLAGVSETQYF.

This rearrangement joins TRBV11-2 to TRBJ1-6; TRBD1 is a possible D gene (5 bases). CDR1 and CDR2 from the germline V gene are SGHAT and FQNNGV. The CDR3 spans 15 residues. V was clipped by 5 bases and J by 10 bases, with 18 bases between them. CDR3 in amino acids: CASSRIRGEGSPLHF. CDR3 nucleotide sequence: TGTGCCAGCAGCCGTATCCGAGGGGAAGGATCACCCCTCCACTTT.

In its sample, this clonotype was seen a few times. The chain employs TRBV2 and TRBJ2-5, with a weak D call TRBD2 (6 bases). The CDR3 is 14 residues long. CDR1 and CDR2 from the germline V gene are SNHLY and FYNNEI. With 5 bases removed from V and 2 bases from J, the gap between germline ends came to 12 bases. The CDR3 DNA sequence: TGTGCCAGCAGTTCAAGACTAGTACAAGAGACCCAGTACTTC. Translated, it gives CASSSRLVQETQYF.

This clonotype turned up a few times. The chain uses TRBV28 and TRBJ1-2; the match to TRBD1 covers 9 bases. The CDR3 totals 15 residues. Germline loops: CDR1 MDHEN, CDR2 SYDVKM. With V trimmed by 3 bases and J by 8 bases, 10 bases remained unmatched. CDR3 nucleotides: TGTGCCAGCAGTTTGTCAGGACAGGGGAATCAGGGCTACACCTTC. As protein: CASSLSGQGNQGYTF.

This clonotype has at least ten counts. CDR3 in amino acids: CASSPIPEAFF. The DNA of the CDR3 is TGTGCCAGCAGCCCGATACCTGAAGCTTTCTTT. This rearrangement joins TRBV6-6 to TRBJ1-1; D unclear. V lost 6 bases to trimming and J lost 6 bases, with 8 bases between them. Germline-derived CDR1 and CDR2 are MNHNY and SVGAGI (reference sequence). The CDR3 totals 11 residues.

This chain uses TRBV29-1 with TRBJ2-7, with D hard to call. Deletions cut 0 bases from V and 6 bases from J, with 9 bases between. From germline, CDR1 is SQVTM and CDR2 ANQGSEA. CDR3 size: 12 residues. In DNA form, the CDR3 reads TGCAGCGTTGAAGATCTTACGTCCGAGCAGTACTTC. This translates into CSVEDLTSEQYF.

The CDR3 DNA reads TGCAGTGCTGGGCGACAGGGTTACGAGCAGTACTTC. It encodes CSAGRQGYEQYF. The chain is built from TRBV20-1 and TRBJ2-7; 7 bases fit TRBD1. Per the germline V gene, CDR1 is DFQATT and CDR2 is SNEGSKA (reference sequence). The CDR3 consists of 12 residues. Trimming at V came to 5 bases and at J to 4 bases, leaving 5 bases not matched to a gene.

This clonotype was detected only a few times. This chain uses TRBV27 with TRBJ2-1, with D unclear. Trimming took 2 bases from V and 1 from J, leaving 6 bases between them. CDR3 length equals 14 residues. Per germline, CDR1 MNHEY and CDR2 SMNVEV (reference sequence). CDR3 loop: CASSLTTSYNEQFF. The CDR3 DNA reads TGTGCCAGCAGTTTAACCACTTCCTACAATGAGCAGTTCTTC.

This clonotype was detected only a few times. The chain employs TRBV5-1 and TRBJ1-1; D is possibly TRBD1 (5 bases). V was trimmed by 6 bases and J by 7 bases, leaving 22 bases between them. Germline CDR1 and CDR2: SGHRS and YFSETQ. The length of the CDR3 is 15 residues. CDR3: CASKRSDDRGYEAFF. CDR3 DNA: TGCGCCAGCAAACGCTCCGACGACCGGGGCTATGAAGCTTTCTTT.

This clonotype was counted only a few times. V gene TRBV9 combines with J gene TRBJ2-2, with D tentatively TRBD1 (6 bases). This CDR3 is 15 amino acids long. The germline CDR1 and CDR2 sequences are SGDLS and YYNGEE. Trimming cost V 0 bases and J 0 bases, with 6 bases left between them. The CDR3 DNA follows: TGTGCCAGCAGCGTAGAGGGGGCGAACACCGGGGAGCTGTTTTTT. Translation gives CASSVEGANTGELFF.